The 10 T cell receptor beta chains listed next were all sequenced from one sample in a study of CD8+ T cells in alopecia areata. Sequencing relied on a cDNA template that was reverse transcribed from extracted RNA. Assay used: immunoSEQ multiplex PCR; TCRdb lists only in-frame clones, some missing. This table has about 200,000 clones, roughly 57% appearing once. Here the sequenced sample was CD4+ T cells sorted from blood, taken at week 0. The source of these receptors is a human donor with alopecia areata.

V is TRBV27 and J is TRBJ1-3, with D uncertain. Germline CDR1 is MNHEY and CDR2 is SMNVEV (reference sequence). V lost 6 bases and J lost 4, with 16 bases in between. There are 15 residues in the CDR3. This CDR3 reads CASSPVYPTGNTIYF. The DNA for the CDR3 is TGTGCCAGCAGCCCTGTGTACCCGACGGGAAACACCATATATTTT.

The rearrangement uses TRBV4-1 and TRBJ2-5; unclear D gene. The CDR3 is made up of 15 amino acids. Trimming left V 1 base short and J 2 bases short, with 11 bases between. Germline V lookup: CDR1 MGHRA, CDR2 YSYEKL. The CDR3, as DNA: TGCGCCAGCAGCCAAGGCTGGCTGGGACAAGAGACCCAGTACTTC. Translation gives CASSQGWLGQETQYF.

The chain couples TRBV5-1 to TRBJ1-4; no definite D call. Trimming took 0 bases from V and 7 from J, leaving 10 bases between them. CDR3 length: 14 amino acids. The V gene's germline CDR1 is SGHRS and CDR2 YFSETQ. The CDR3 is CASSLGKIGEKLFF. DNA for the CDR3: TGCGCCAGCAGCTTGGGGAAGATCGGTGAAAAACTGTTTTTT.

This chain connects TRBV5-1 to TRBJ2-1, with a weak D call TRBD2 (7 bases). The CDR3 is 15 residues long. V shed 4 bases and J shed 6 bases, with 17 bases lying between them. In germline, CDR1 is SGHRS, CDR2 YFSETQ. CDR3 DNA sequence: TGCGCCAGCAGCACGGAGGGGGGGCGAGGCAATGAGCAGTTCTTC. Its protein product is CASSTEGGRGNEQFF.

The rearrangement joins TRBV5-4 to TRBJ2-3; 9 bases map to TRBD2. CDR3 size: 17 residues. The ends lost 4 bases at V and 4 bases at J; junction bases unmatched: 13. Germline assignment: CDR1 SGHNT and CDR2 YYREEE (reference sequence). CDR3 bases: TGTGCCAGCAGCCGTACTAGCGGGCCACGCGTCGCAGATACGCAGTATTTT. This sequence encodes CASSRTSGPRVADTQYF.

The genes are TRBV5-1 and TRBJ2-7; D perhaps matches TRBD1 (6 bases). Germline values: CDR1 SGHRS, CDR2 YFSETQ. The CDR3 is 13 amino acids. Trimming took off 4 bases at V and 7 bases at J, with 15 bases between the two ends. The CDR3 nucleotides read TGCGCCAGCAGCCCTGTAGGGCAGGGGGAGCAGTACTTC. Residues: CASSPVGQGEQYF.

The rearrangement uses TRBV6-1 and TRBJ1-5; D unresolved. V was pared by 7 bases and J by 6 bases, with 19 bases between. Germline V gives CDR1 MNHNS, CDR2 SASEGT. The CDR3 is 15 amino acids. The CDR3 is CASNPGGNYRQPQHF. In DNA, the CDR3 is TGTGCCAGCAATCCGGGAGGGAACTACCGTCAGCCCCAGCATTTT.

This clone appeared a few times. The chain joins TRBV29-1 to TRBJ1-1; D call uncertain. The CDR3 has 11 amino acids. The V and J ends lost 4 bases and 10 bases respectively, with 13 bases between them. Germline V gene lookup returns CDR1 SQVTM and CDR2 ANQGSEA. CDR3 bases: TGCAGCGTTGTAATGGTGGCTCGAGCTTTCTTT. The encoded protein is CSVVMVARAFF. Using reference TRBV29-1 and TRBJ1-1 for the parts outside the CDR3, the full variable domain is SAVISQKPSRDICQRGTSLTIQCQVDSQVTMMFWYRQQPGQSLTLIATANQGSEATYESGFVIDKFPISRPNLTFSTLTVSNMSPEDSSIYLCSVVMVARAFFGQGTRLTVV.

This sequence joins TRBV5-6 and TRBJ2-6, with D unclear. The CDR3 loop spans 17 amino acids. The V gene's germline CDR1 is SGHDT and CDR2 YYEEEE. V was pared by 2 bases and J by 1 base, with 13 bases between. CDR3 sequence reads: CASSFFATTSGANVLTF. DNA for the CDR3: TGTGCCAGCAGCTTCTTCGCGACGACATCTGGGGCCAACGTCCTGACTTTC.

This clone was observed many times. The V call is TRBV19, the J call TRBJ2-5, with a tentative D call TRBD2 (5 bases). V gave up 5 bases and J gave up 3 bases, with 10 bases separating them. CDR3 length: 13 amino acids. Germline loops: CDR1 LNHDA, CDR2 SQIVND (reference sequence). This CDR3 reads CASSWSGKETQYF. The CDR3 region has the DNA TGTGCCAGTAGTTGGTCCGGGAAAGAGACCCAGTACTTC.